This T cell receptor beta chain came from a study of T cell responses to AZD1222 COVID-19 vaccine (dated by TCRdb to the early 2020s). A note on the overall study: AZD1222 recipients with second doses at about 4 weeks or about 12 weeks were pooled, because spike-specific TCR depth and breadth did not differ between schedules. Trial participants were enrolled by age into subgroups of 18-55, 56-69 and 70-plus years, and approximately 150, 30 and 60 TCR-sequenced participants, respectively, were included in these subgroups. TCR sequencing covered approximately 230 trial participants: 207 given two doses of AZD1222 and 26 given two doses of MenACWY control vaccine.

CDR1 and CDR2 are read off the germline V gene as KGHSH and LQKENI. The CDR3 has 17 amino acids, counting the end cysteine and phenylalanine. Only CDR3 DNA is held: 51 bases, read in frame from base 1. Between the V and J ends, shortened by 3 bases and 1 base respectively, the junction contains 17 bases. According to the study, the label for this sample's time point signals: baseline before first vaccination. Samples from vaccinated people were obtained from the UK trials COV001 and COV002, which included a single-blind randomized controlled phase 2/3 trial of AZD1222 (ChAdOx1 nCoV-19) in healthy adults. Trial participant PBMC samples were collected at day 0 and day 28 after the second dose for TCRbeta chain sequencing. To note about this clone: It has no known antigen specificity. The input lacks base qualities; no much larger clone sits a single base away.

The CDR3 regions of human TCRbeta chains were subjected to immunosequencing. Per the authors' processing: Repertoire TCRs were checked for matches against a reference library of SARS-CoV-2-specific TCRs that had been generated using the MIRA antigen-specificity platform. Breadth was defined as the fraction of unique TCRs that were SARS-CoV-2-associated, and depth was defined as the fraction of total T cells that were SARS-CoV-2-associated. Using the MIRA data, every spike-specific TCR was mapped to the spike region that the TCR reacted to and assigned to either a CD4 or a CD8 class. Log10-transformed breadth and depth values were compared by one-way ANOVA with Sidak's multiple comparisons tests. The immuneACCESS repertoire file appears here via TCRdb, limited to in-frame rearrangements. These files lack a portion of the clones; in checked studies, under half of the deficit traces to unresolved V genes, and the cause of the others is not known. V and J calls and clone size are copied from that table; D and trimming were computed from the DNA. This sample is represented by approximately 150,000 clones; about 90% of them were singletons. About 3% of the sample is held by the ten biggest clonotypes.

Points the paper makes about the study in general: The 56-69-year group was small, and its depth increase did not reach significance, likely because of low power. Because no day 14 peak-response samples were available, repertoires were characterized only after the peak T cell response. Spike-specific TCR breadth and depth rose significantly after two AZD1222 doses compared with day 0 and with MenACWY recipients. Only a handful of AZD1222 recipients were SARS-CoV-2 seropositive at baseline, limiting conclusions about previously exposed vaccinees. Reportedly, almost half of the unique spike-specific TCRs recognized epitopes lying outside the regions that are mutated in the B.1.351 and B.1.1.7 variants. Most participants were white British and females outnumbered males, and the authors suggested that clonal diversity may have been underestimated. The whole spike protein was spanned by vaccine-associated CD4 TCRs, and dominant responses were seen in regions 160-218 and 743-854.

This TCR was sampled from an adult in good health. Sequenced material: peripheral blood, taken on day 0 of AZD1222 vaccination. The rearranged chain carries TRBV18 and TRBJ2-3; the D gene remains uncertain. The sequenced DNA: TGTGCCAGCTCACCGCCGTCGACGGAAGGGCGCACAGATACGCAGTATTTT. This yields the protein CASSPPSTEGRTDTQYF. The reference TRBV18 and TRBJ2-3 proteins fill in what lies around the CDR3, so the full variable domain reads NAGVMQNPRHLVRRRGQEARLRCSPMKGHSHVYWYRQLPEEGLKFMVYLQKENIIDESGMPKERFSAEFPKEGPSILRIQQVVRGDSAAYFCASSPPSTEGRTDTQYFGPGTRLTVL.